This TCR beta chain is from a study of shared clonotypes between healthy human individuals. Study-wide points: Represented diversity (both genetic and exposure-history) was limited by the small number of donors. Roughly 5% of naive CD4 clonotypes were common to a handful of donors.

The assay was run at deep level. This table comes from immunoSEQ multiplex PCR, and its TCRdb copy is limited to in-frame clones, with some not included. The table has about 2.4 million clones, 80% to 95% seen once. V gave up 0 bases and J gave up 1 base, with 8 bases separating them. CDR1 is SGHRS, CDR2 YFSETQ, per germline. The CDR3 runs 15 residues. This clone was counted once. Antigen unknown. Other DNA sequences in this specimen translate into the identical CDR3. V gene TRBV5-1 combines with J gene TRBJ1-5, with a tentative D call TRBD1 (5 bases). This receptor was taken from a man between 18 and 35 years old in good health. Some clones in this sample may be carry-over from other donors' samples. Source material: naive CD4+ T cells from PBMCs. Subset denoted: CD45RA+ positively selected. CDR3 sequence: CASSLAGVSNQPQHF. CDR3 DNA sequence: TGCGCCAGCAGCTTGGCGGGGGTCAGCAATCAGCCCCAGCATTTT. The full variable domain, with the rest looked up from reference TRBV5-1 and TRBJ1-5, is KAGVTQTPRYLIKTRGQQVTLSCSPISGHRSVSWYQQTPGQGLQFLFEYFSETQRNKGNFPGRFSGRQFSNSRSEMNVSTLELGDSALYLCASSLAGVSNQPQHFGDGTRLSIL.